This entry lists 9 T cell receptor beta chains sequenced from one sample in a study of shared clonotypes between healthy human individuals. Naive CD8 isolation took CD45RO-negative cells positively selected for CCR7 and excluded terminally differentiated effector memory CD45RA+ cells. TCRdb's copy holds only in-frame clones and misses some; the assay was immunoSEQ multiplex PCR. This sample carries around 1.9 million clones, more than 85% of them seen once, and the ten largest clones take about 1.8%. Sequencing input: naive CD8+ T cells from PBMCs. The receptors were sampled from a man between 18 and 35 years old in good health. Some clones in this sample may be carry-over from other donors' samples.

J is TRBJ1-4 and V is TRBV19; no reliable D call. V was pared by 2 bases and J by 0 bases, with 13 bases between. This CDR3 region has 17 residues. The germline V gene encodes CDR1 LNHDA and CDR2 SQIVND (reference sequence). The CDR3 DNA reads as TGTGCCAGTAGTATACCCCGCCAGCGCGCAACTAATGAAAAACTGTTTTTT. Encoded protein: CASSIPRQRATNEKLFF.

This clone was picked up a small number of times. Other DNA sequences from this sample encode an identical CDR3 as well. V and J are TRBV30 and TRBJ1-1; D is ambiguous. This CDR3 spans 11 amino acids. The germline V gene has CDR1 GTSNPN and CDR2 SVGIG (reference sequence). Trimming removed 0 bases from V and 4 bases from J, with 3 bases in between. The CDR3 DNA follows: TGTGCCTGGAGTGTTGGCACTGAAGCTTTCTTT. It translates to CAWSVGTEAFF.

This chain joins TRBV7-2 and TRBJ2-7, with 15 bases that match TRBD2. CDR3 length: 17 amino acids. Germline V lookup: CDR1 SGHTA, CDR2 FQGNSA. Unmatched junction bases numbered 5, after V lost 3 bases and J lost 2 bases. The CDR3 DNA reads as TGTGCCAGCAGCTTTCGGACTAGCGGGAGGGTGGCCTACGAGCAGTACTTC. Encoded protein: CASSFRTSGRVAYEQYF.

CDR3 residues: CASSSPWGAQPQHF. The CDR3 DNA follows: TGTGCCAGCAGCTCCCCCTGGGGGGCTCAGCCCCAGCATTTT. V usage is TRBV7-2 and J usage is TRBJ1-5; TRBD1 might be the D (6 bases). Trimming stripped 4 bases from V and 6 bases from J, with 13 bases between. Germline V gene data show CDR1 as SGHTA and CDR2 as FQGNSA. The length of the CDR3 is 14 residues. Supplemented by reference TRBV7-2 and TRBJ1-5, the full variable domain reads GAGVSQSPSNKVTEKGKDVELRCDPISGHTALYWYRQSLGQGLEFLIYFQGNSAPDKSGLPSDRFSAERTGGSVSTLTIQRTQQEDSAVYLCASSSPWGAQPQHFGDGTRLSIL.

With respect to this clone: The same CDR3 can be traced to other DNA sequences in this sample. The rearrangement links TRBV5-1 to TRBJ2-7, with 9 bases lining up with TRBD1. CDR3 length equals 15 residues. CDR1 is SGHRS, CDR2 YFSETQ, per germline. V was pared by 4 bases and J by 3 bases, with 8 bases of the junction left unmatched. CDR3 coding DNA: TGCGCCAGCAGCCTAGAGGGGACAGGGAGCTACGAGCAGTACTTC. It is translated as CASSLEGTGSYEQYF.

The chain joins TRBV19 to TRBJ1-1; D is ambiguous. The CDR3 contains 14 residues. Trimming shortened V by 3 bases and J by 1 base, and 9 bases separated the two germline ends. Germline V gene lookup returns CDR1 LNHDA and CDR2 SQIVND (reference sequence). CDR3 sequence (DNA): TGTGCCAGTAGTATCTGGACTGAGAACACTGAAGCTTTCTTT. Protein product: CASSIWTENTEAFF.

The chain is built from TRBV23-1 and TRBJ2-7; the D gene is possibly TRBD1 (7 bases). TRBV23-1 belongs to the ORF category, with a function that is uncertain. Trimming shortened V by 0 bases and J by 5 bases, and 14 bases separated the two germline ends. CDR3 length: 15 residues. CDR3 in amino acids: CASSQSSQGGHEQYF. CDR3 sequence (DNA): TGCGCCAGCAGTCAATCTTCCCAGGGGGGCCACGAGCAGTACTTC.

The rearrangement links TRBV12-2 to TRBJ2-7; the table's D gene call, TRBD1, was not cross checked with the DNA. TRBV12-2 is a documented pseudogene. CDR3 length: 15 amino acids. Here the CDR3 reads CASRSRDREDYEQYF. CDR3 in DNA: TGTGCAAGTCGCTCCCGGGACAGGGAGGATTACGAGCAGTACTTC.

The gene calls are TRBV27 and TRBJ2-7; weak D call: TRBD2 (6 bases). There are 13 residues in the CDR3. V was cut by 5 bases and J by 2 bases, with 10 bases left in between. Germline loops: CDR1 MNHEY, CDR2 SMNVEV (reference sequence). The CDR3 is CASSPAGPYEQYF. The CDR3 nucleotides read TGTGCCAGCAGTCCGGCGGGACCCTACGAGCAGTACTTC.